This T cell receptor (beta chain) was recovered during a study of T cell responses to AZD1222 COVID-19 vaccine. Generated by immunoSEQ multiplex PCR, the TCRdb table keeps only in-frame clones and is missing some. The repertoire holds some 110,000 clones, with roughly 91% as singletons. This clone was observed a handful of times. Its matching antigen is unknown. CDR3 length: 12 residues. The germline CDR1 and CDR2 sequences are SEHNR and FQNEAQ (reference sequence). V lost 0 bases to trimming and J lost 3 bases, with 3 bases between them. Overall study findings and caveats: The sample set comprised mostly white British donors with more females, and clonal diversity was possibly underestimated.

The chain joins TRBV7-9 to TRBJ2-7, with D unclear. Sequenced material: peripheral blood, taken 28 days after the second AZD1222 dose. The clonotype originates from an adult who received the AZD1222 COVID-19 vaccine. CDR3 coding DNA: TGTGCCAGCAGCTTAGCGGTCTACGAGCAGTACTTC. It encodes CASSLAVYEQYF.